The 8 T cell receptor beta chains listed next were all sequenced from one sample in a study of T cells in Graves' hyperthyroidism and ophthalmopathy. Amplified TCR beta CDR3 regions derived from RNA transcripts. TCR CDR3 underwent first-round RT-PCR with the HTBI primer set. TCRdb reprocessed the multiplex PCR reads via MiXCR and lists one record per CDR3 protein. The data show 300,000 to 500,000 distinct CDR3 sequences, with about 16% seen just once and about 33% held by the top ten. The sequencing input was blood. The receptors stem from a woman aged 25 to 39 with Graves' hyperthyroidism.

The chain joins TRBV15 to TRBJ2-7, with D possibly being TRBD2 (7 bases). The V gene lost 6 bases and the J gene lost 0 bases, with 12 bases spanning the gap. The CDR3 has 14 amino acids. CDR1 is LNHNV and CDR2 is YYDKDF in the germline V gene (reference sequence). DNA for the CDR3: TGTGCCACCAGGGAAGGGGGGGGCTCCTACGAGCAGTACTTC. It is translated as CATREGGGSYEQYF.

This clonotype was seen just once. The J gene is TRBJ1-5, the V gene TRBV6-1, with 7 bases aligning to TRBD1. The V segment lost 6 bases and the J segment 4 bases; nucleotides outside the gene matches: 12. There are 16 residues in the CDR3. Germline CDR1 is MNHNS and CDR2 is SASEGT. Here the CDR3 DNA reads TGTGCCAGCAGCCCCATCATGACAGGGCCTAATCAGCCCCAGCATTTT. Translated, it gives CASSPIMTGPNQPQHF.

This clonotype was detected only a few times. This chain links TRBV11-2 with TRBJ1-2; D may be TRBD1 (5 bases). CDR1 is SGHAT and CDR2 is FQNNGV in the germline V gene. The germline V and J ends were trimmed by 5 bases and 7 bases, with 17 bases remaining between them. This CDR3 contains 14 residues. CDR3 sequence (DNA): TGTGCCAGCAGCCCCGGCCCAGGGATGGGTGGCTACACCTTC. This translates into CASSPGPGMGGYTF.

This clonotype appeared many times. The rearrangement links TRBV28 to TRBJ2-1; 7 nucleotides match TRBD1. The J segment lost 8 bases and the V segment lost 4 bases, leaving 8 bases of the junction unmatched. Germline V lookup: CDR1 MDHEN, CDR2 SYDVKM. The CDR3 runs 14 residues. CDR3 residues: CASSSEGAIYEQFF. In DNA form, the CDR3 reads TGTGCCAGCAGTTCCGAGGGGGCTATCTATGAGCAGTTCTTC.

This clonotype was seen repeatedly, ten times or more. The chain has TRBV6-1 and TRBJ2-5; D remains unclear. There are 14 residues in the CDR3. Germline loops: CDR1 MNHNS, CDR2 SASEGT. The ends were cut back, 0 bases at V and 5 bases at J, with 10 bases in the middle. CDR3 sequence: CASSEARRRETQYF. CDR3 DNA sequence: TGTGCCAGCAGTGAAGCACGCAGACGGGAGACCCAGTACTTC.

The V call is TRBV10-3, the J call TRBJ2-1; 7 nucleotides align to TRBD2. The V gene's germline CDR1 is ENHRY and CDR2 SYGVKD. This CDR3 region has 14 residues. V was pared by 7 bases and J by 5 bases, with 8 bases of the junction left unmatched. The CDR3 spells CAIKRDEDNNEQFF. In DNA form, the CDR3 reads TGTGCCATCAAGCGGGACGAAGATAACAATGAGCAGTTCTTC.

V and J are TRBV20-1 and TRBJ2-7; no definite D call. Germline V gives CDR1 DFQATT, CDR2 SNEGSKA (reference sequence). V dropped 4 bases and J dropped 3 bases, with 13 bases sitting between them. This CDR3 is built from 13 residues. The CDR3 spells CSANAQLSYEQYF. CDR3 sequence (DNA): TGCAGTGCTAATGCCCAGTTAAGCTACGAGCAGTACTTC.

This clonotype has a count of ten or more. J is TRBJ1-6 and V is TRBV20-1, with D possibly matching TRBD1 (5 bases). With 0 bases removed from V and 5 bases from J, the gap between germline ends came to 8 bases. Germline CDR1 is DFQATT and CDR2 is SNEGSKA (reference sequence). The CDR3 extends over 14 amino acids. CDR3 DNA sequence: TGCAGTGCTAGAGAGACAGATCATAATTCACCCCTCCACTTT. This encodes CSARETDHNSPLHF.